Listed below are T cell receptor beta chains from one sample, sequenced in a study of cytomegalovirus exposure and HLA in healthy donors. Clones were read by immunoSEQ multiplex PCR, and TCRdb kept only the in-frame ones, dropping some. The repertoire holds some 130,000 clones, with 9.7% as singletons. The sample taken for sequencing was PBMCs. The receptors were gathered from a man aged 50-59 years in good health and CMV-seronegative. CDR3s include the opening cysteine and the closing phenylalanine or tryptophan. D genes are given only for firm matches. Clone size, where shown, is once, few, many, or a class for clones that have expanded.

V: TRBV14; J: TRBJ1-4; size: many; D: TRBD1; DNA: TGTGCCAGCAGCAAGTGGGACAGGGGTAATGAAAAACTGTTTTTT; CDR3: CASSKWDRGNEKLFF
V: TRBV5-1; J: TRBJ2-5; size: .; D: .; DNA: TGCGCCAGCAGCGCGGGTGGGATAATCCAAGAGACCCAGTACTTC; CDR3: CASSAGGIIQETQYF
V: TRBV6-5; J: TRBJ1-3; size: few; D: .; DNA: TGTGCCAGCAGGGACTCCGGGGTCTCTGGAAACACCATATATTTT; CDR3: CASRDSGVSGNTIYF
V: TRBV7-2; J: TRBJ2-5; size: .; D: .; DNA: TGTGCCAGCAGCCGCAGGCCTGAAGAGACCCAGTACTTC; CDR3: CASSRRPEETQYF
V: TRBV6-5; J: TRBJ1-6; size: .; D: TRBD1; DNA: TGTGCCAGCCGAACGGGACAGGCCTTTTCACCCCTCCACTTT; CDR3: CASRTGQAFSPLHF
V: TRBV7-2; J: TRBJ2-3; size: .; D: TRBD2; DNA: TGTGCCAGCAGCGAAACTAGCGGGAGTGAAGATACGCAGTATTTT; CDR3: CASSETSGSEDTQYF
V: TRBV5-1; J: TRBJ2-3; size: few; D: .; DNA: TGCGCCAGCAGCTTGGGAGTAGTAACAGATACGCAGTATTTT; CDR3: CASSLGVVTDTQYF
V: TRBV28; J: TRBJ1-2; size: .; D: TRBD1; DNA: TGTGCCAGCAGTTTAGACAGGGTATATGGCTACACCTTC; CDR3: CASSLDRVYGYTF
V: TRBV6-4; J: TRBJ2-7; size: few; D: TRBD1; DNA: TGTGCCAGCAGTGAAAAGGCAGGGGGCTCCTACGAGCAGTACTTC; CDR3: CASSEKAGGSYEQYF
V: TRBV6-1; J: TRBJ2-2; size: .; D: TRBD1; DNA: TGTGCCAGCAGCTCCGGGACAGGGCGAACCGGGGAGCTGTTTTTT; CDR3: CASSSGTGRTGELFF
V: TRBV28; J: TRBJ2-7; size: .; D: .; DNA: TGTGCCAGCAGTTTCCGGGATTTCCGAAGCTCCTACGAGCAGTACTTC; CDR3: CASSFRDFRSSYEQYF
V: TRBV18; J: TRBJ2-3; size: .; D: TRBD1; DNA: TGTGCCAGCTCATCCCTGGACAGGCTCAGGGATACGCAGTATTTT; CDR3: CASSSLDRLRDTQYF
V: TRBV5-1; J: TRBJ1-2; size: .; D: .; DNA: TGCGCCAGCAGCTTGGGAGGCCCACAAAACTATGGCTACACCTTC; CDR3: CASSLGGPQNYGYTF
V: TRBV30; J: TRBJ2-3; size: .; D: .; DNA: TGTGCCTGGAGTGTACAGGTCGACACAGATACGCAGTATTTT; CDR3: CAWSVQVDTDTQYF
V: TRBV28; J: TRBJ2-7; size: .; D: TRBD1; DNA: TGTGCCAGCAAGGGTCTCGGGACAGGGTTCTGGGACGAGCAGTACTTC; CDR3: CASKGLGTGFWDEQYF
V: TRBV30; J: TRBJ1-2; size: .; D: .; DNA: TGTGCCTGGGGTGCGGACCACAGGATGCGTGGCTACACCTTC; CDR3: CAWGADHRMRGYTF
V: TRBV9; J: TRBJ2-7; size: .; D: .; DNA: TGTGCCAGCAGCGTAGCCCTCCTTGCCTACGAGCAGTACTTC; CDR3: CASSVALLAYEQYF
V: TRBV7-3; J: TRBJ2-1; size: few; D: .; DNA: TGTGCCAGCAGCTCCAGGGTTTCCTACAATGAGCAGTTCTTC; CDR3: CASSSRVSYNEQFF
V: TRBV27; J: TRBJ2-7; size: few; D: TRBD1; DNA: TGTGCCAGCAGTCTACAGGGGTCTTACTCCTACGAGCAGTACTTC; CDR3: CASSLQGSYSYEQYF
V: TRBV5-4; J: TRBJ1-3; size: .; D: .; DNA: TGTGCCAGCAGCAAAGGGGGGGCAGGAAACACCATATATTTT; CDR3: CASSKGGAGNTIYF
V: TRBV28; J: TRBJ1-5; size: few; D: .; DNA: TGTGCCAGCAGCTCCGCCCTAAATCAGCCCCAGCATTTT; CDR3: CASSSALNQPQHF
V: TRBV7-9; J: TRBJ1-5; size: .; D: .; DNA: TGTGCCAGCAGCTCATCGACAGGCAATCAGCCCCAGCATTTT; CDR3: CASSSSTGNQPQHF
V: TRBV5-4; J: TRBJ2-1; size: few; D: TRBD2; DNA: TGTGCCAGCAGCTTTAGGACTAGCTCCCACAATGAGCAGTTCTTC; CDR3: CASSFRTSSHNEQFF
V: TRBV28; J: TRBJ1-5; size: few; D: TRBD1; DNA: TGTGCCAGCAGTTTAAGACAGGGAACCAGCAATCAGCCCCAGCATTTT; CDR3: CASSLRQGTSNQPQHF
V: TRBV19; J: TRBJ2-7; size: .; D: .; DNA: TGTGCCAGTAGTATACAGGGCGTCTCCTACGAGCAGTACTTC; CDR3: CASSIQGVSYEQYF
V: TRBV6-1; J: TRBJ2-2; size: .; D: TRBD1; DNA: TGTGCCAGCAGCGGGACAGGGCCACACACCGGGGAGCTGTTTTTT; CDR3: CASSGTGPHTGELFF
V: TRBV7-2; J: TRBJ2-1; size: few; D: TRBD2; DNA: TGTGCCAGCAGCCCGAGGACTAGCGGGAGTTACAATGAGCAGTTCTTC; CDR3: CASSPRTSGSYNEQFF
V: TRBV6-1; J: TRBJ2-7; size: .; D: TRBD1; DNA: TGTGCCAGCAGACTTATTGGGACAGTTTCCTACGAGCAGTACTTC; CDR3: CASRLIGTVSYEQYF
V: TRBV7-2; J: TRBJ2-1; size: .; D: TRBD2; DNA: TGTGCCAGCAGCGAGCGGCTAGCGGGAGAGAATGAGCAGTTCTTC; CDR3: CASSERLAGENEQFF
V: TRBV19; J: TRBJ1-1; size: .; D: .; DNA: TGTGCCAGTACCCTATTGGGGGGGAAGAACACTGAAGCTTTCTTT; CDR3: CASTLLGGKNTEAFF
V: TRBV6-1; J: TRBJ1-5; size: few; D: .; DNA: TGTGCCAGCAGTGAAGTGGGGAGGAATCAGCCCCAGCATTTT; CDR3: CASSEVGRNQPQHF
V: TRBV10-2; J: TRBJ2-3; size: .; D: .; DNA: TGCGCCAGCAGTGAGAGACAACAAAGCGATACGCAGTATTTT; CDR3: CASSERQQSDTQYF
V: TRBV7-9; J: TRBJ1-5; size: .; D: .; DNA: TGTGCCAGCAGCTTTGTTGCCGGTTGGGAACAGGGTGGCAATCAGCCCCAGCATTTT; CDR3: CASSFVAGWEQGGNQPQHF
V: TRBV6-1; J: TRBJ1-2; size: many; D: TRBD1; DNA: TGTGCCAGCAGTGAAGCAACAGGGGCCGGAGGGGGCTACACCTTC; CDR3: CASSEATGAGGGYTF
V: TRBV27; J: TRBJ1-1; size: few; D: .; DNA: TGTGCCAGCAGTTCAGTCCCGAGGACTGAAGCTTTCTTT; CDR3: CASSSVPRTEAFF
V: TRBV4-1; J: TRBJ1-1; size: few; D: TRBD1; DNA: TGCGCCAGCAGCCCATTAGGGACAGTTAACACTGAAGCTTTCTTT; CDR3: CASSPLGTVNTEAFF
V: TRBV6-1; J: TRBJ2-3; size: few; D: .; DNA: TGTGCCAGCAGTGAACGACTCAGCACAGATACGCAGTATTTT; CDR3: CASSERLSTDTQYF
V: TRBV4-1; J: TRBJ2-7; size: .; D: TRBD1; DNA: TGCGCCAGCAGCCCAGGACAGGGCCCCGCGTCCTACGAGCAGTACTTC; CDR3: CASSPGQGPASYEQYF
V: TRBV7-6; J: TRBJ1-4; size: .; D: TRBD1; DNA: TGTGCCAGCAGCTTGACAGGGGGCGGTGAAAAACTGTTTTTT; CDR3: CASSLTGGGEKLFF
V: TRBV27; J: TRBJ2-7; size: few; D: .; DNA: TGTGCCAGCAGTTGGCAGAACTCCTACGAGCAGTACTTC; CDR3: CASSWQNSYEQYF
V: TRBV6-5; J: TRBJ1-1; size: .; D: .; DNA: TGTGCCAGCAGTTACTCGTTGAGCAGGGAGAACACTGAAGCTTTCTTT; CDR3: CASSYSLSRENTEAFF
V: TRBV6-1; J: TRBJ2-5; size: .; D: TRBD1; DNA: TGTGCCAGCAGTGAAGGTCACAGGGGATGGGAGCAGTACTTC; CDR3: CASSEGHRGWEQYF
V: TRBV5-1; J: TRBJ2-7; size: few; D: TRBD2; DNA: TGCGCCAGCAGTGTCTGGGGGGGCGAGCAGTACTTC; CDR3: CASSVWGGEQYF
V: TRBV5-1; J: TRBJ2-2; size: .; D: TRBD1; DNA: TGCGCCAGCAGCTCCGGGACAGAACACCGGGAGCTGTTTTTT; CDR3: CASSSGTEHRELFF
V: TRBV5-1; J: TRBJ1-2; size: few; D: .; DNA: TGCGCCAGCAGCTTGGGGCAGGGATTCTATGGCTACACCTTC; CDR3: CASSLGQGFYGYTF
V: TRBV20-1; J: TRBJ2-2; size: few; D: .; DNA: TGCAGTGTGGGGCGACCCGGGGAGCTGTTTTTT; CDR3: CSVGRPGELFF
V: TRBV19; J: TRBJ2-7; size: .; D: .; DNA: TGTGCCAGTGGTGACAGCAGTTCACCCTACGAGCAGTACTTC; CDR3: CASGDSSSPYEQYF
V: TRBV28; J: TRBJ2-7; size: .; D: TRBD2; DNA: TGTGCCAGCAGAGCGGGGGGACCCTACGAGCAGTACTTC; CDR3: CASRAGGPYEQYF
V: TRBV19; J: TRBJ2-1; size: .; D: .; DNA: TGTGCCAGTAGTCGTCGGACAGCTGACAATGAGCAGTTCTTC; CDR3: CASSRRTADNEQFF
V: TRBV30; J: TRBJ1-2; size: few; D: .; DNA: TGTGCCTGGAGCCCTAAATTCGGGGAGGGGGGCTACACCTTC; CDR3: CAWSPKFGEGGYTF
V: TRBV27; J: TRBJ2-6; size: .; D: .; DNA: TGTGCCAGCAGTCACCGGAAAGTAGCCTCTGGGGCCAACGTCCTGACTTTC; CDR3: CASSHRKVASGANVLTF
V: TRBV6-5; J: TRBJ2-7; size: few; D: .; DNA: TGTGCCAGCAGAGTACTTGGTTACGAGCAGTACTTC; CDR3: CASRVLGYEQYF
V: TRBV7-2; J: TRBJ2-7; size: .; D: .; DNA: TGTGCCAGCAGCTTCCGACAGGCCTACGAGCAGTACTTC; CDR3: CASSFRQAYEQYF